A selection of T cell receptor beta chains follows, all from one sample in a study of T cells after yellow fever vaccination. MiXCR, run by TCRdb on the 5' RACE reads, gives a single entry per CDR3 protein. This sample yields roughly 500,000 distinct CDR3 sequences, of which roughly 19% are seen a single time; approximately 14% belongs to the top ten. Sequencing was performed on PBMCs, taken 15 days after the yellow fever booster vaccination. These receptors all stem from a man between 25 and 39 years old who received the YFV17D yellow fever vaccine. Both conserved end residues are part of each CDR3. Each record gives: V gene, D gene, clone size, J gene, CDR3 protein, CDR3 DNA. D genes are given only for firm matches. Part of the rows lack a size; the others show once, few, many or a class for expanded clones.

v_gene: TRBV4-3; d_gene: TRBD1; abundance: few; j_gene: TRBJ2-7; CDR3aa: CASSPTQGDEQYF; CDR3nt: TGCGCCAGCAGCCCGACACAGGGGGACGAGCAGTACTTC
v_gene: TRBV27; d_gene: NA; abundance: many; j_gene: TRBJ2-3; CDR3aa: CASSPYTGEGADTQYF; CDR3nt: TGTGCCAGCAGTCCCTATACCGGTGAGGGGGCAGATACGCAGTATTTT
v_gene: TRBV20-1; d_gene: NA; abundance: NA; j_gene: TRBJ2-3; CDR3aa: CSGVSRGDTQYF; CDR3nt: TGCAGTGGGGTCTCCCGGGGAGATACGCAGTATTTT
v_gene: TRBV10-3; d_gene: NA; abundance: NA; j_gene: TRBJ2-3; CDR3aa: CAISELQGEGDTQYF; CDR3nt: TGTGCCATCAGTGAGCTCCAGGGAGAAGGAGATACGCAGTATTTT
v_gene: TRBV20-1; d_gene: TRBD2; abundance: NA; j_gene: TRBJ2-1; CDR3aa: CSATSGSISYNEQFF; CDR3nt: TGCAGTGCCACTAGCGGGAGTATCTCCTACAATGAGCAGTTCTTC
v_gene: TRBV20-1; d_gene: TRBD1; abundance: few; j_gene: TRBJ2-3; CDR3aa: CSARDLAEQGGTDTQYF; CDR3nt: TGCAGTGCTAGAGATCTGGCGGAGCAGGGGGGCACAGATACGCAGTATTTT
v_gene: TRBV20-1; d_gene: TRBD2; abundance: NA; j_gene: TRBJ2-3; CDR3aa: CSAGDPSSGSGDTQYF; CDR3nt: TGCAGTGCTGGAGACCCGTCTAGCGGGAGTGGAGATACGCAGTATTTT
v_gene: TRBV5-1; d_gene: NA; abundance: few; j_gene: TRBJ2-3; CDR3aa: CASRRVGDTQYF; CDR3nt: TGCGCCAGCAGGAGGGTTGGAGATACGCAGTATTTT
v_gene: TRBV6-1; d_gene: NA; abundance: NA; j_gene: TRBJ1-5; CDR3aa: CASRPGGQGGQPQHF; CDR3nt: TGTGCCAGCAGACCCGGGGGGCAGGGCGGGCAGCCCCAGCATTTT
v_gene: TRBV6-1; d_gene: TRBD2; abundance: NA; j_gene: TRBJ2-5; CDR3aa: CASSESGLPQETQYF; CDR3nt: TGTGCCAGCAGTGAATCGGGACTACCCCAAGAGACCCAGTACTTC
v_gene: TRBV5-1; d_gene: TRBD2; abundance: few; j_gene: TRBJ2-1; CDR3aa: CASSRSGRKGSYNEQFF; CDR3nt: TGCGCCAGCAGCCGTAGCGGGAGAAAGGGCTCCTACAATGAGCAGTTCTTC
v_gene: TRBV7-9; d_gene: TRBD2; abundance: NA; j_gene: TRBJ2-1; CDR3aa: CASSFPGVAGAYNEQFF; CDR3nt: TGTGCCAGCAGCTTCCCCGGGGTAGCGGGAGCCTACAATGAGCAGTTCTTC
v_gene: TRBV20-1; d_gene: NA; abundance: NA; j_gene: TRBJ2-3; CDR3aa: CSAEERGTDTQYF; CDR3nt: TGCAGTGCCGAAGAGAGGGGTACAGATACGCAGTATTTT
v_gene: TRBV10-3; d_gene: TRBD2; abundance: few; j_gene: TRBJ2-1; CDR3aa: CAISEAGGSYNEQFF; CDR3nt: TGTGCCATCAGTGAGGCGGGAGGGAGCTACAATGAGCAGTTCTTC
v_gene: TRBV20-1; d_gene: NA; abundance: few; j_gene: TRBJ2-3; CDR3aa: CSAREQPKSTQYF; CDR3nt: TGCAGTGCTAGGGAACAGCCCAAATCCACGCAGTATTTT
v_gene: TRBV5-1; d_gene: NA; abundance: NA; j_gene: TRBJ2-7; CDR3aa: CASSTRQSSYEQYF; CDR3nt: TGCGCCAGCAGCACCAGACAGAGCTCCTACGAGCAGTACTTC
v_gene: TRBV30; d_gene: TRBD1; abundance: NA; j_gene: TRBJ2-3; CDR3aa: CAWSGGQGHSDTQYF; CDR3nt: TGTGCCTGGAGTGGCGGACAGGGTCATTCAGATACGCAGTATTTT
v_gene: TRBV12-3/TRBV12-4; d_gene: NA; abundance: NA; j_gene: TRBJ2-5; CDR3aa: CASSLMSAQETQYF; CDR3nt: TGTGCCAGCAGTTTAATGTCCGCCCAAGAGACCCAGTACTTC
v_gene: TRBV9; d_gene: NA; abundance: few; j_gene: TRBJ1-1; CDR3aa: CASSVDPLNTEAFF; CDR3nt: TGTGCCAGCAGCGTAGACCCCCTGAACACTGAAGCTTTCTTT
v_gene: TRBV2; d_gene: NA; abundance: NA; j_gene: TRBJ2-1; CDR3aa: CASGGMDEQFF; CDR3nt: TGTGCCAGCGGGGGTATGGATGAGCAGTTCTTC
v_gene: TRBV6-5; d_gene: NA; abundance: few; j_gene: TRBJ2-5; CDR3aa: CASRTREYSSETQYF; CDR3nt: TGTGCCAGCAGAACCAGAGAGTATTCGTCCGAGACCCAGTACTTC
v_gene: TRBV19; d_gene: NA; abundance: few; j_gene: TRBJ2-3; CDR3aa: CASKSSSTDTQYF; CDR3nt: TGTGCCAGTAAGTCTAGCAGCACAGATACGCAGTATTTT
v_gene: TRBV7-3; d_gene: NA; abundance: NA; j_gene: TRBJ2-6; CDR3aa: CASSPPLVDSGANVLTF; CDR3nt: TGTGCCAGCAGCCCCCCCCTTGTAGACTCTGGGGCCAACGTCCTGACTTTC
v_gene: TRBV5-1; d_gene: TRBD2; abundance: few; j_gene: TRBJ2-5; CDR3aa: CASSFEGGPMETQYF; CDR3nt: TGCGCCAGCAGCTTCGAGGGAGGGCCGATGGAGACCCAGTACTTC
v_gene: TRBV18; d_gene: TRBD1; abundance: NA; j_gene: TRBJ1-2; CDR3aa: CASSPGQGVDYGYTF; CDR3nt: TGTGCCAGCTCGCCCGGACAGGGAGTGGACTATGGCTACACCTTC
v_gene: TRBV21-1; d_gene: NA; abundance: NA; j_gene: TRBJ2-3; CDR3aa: CASSRSTEDDTDTQYF; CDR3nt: TGTGCCAGCAGCAGAAGTACAGAGGATGACACAGATACGCAGTATTTT
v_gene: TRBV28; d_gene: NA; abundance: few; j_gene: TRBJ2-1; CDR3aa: CASSTPGGASHEQFF; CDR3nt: TGTGCCAGCAGCACACCGGGCGGAGCGTCCCATGAGCAGTTCTTC
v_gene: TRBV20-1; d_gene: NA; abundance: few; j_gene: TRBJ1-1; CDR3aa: CSARASAPAFF; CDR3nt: TGCAGTGCTAGAGCTTCAGCGCCGGCTTTCTTT
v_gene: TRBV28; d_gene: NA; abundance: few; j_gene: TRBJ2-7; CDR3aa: CATVGLANEQYF; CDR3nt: TGTGCCACCGTCGGGCTAGCCAACGAGCAGTACTTC
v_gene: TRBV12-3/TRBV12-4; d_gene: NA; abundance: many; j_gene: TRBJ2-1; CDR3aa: CASSLRRRNSYNEQFF; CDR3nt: TGTGCCAGCAGTTTGAGGAGACGGAACTCCTACAATGAGCAGTTCTTC
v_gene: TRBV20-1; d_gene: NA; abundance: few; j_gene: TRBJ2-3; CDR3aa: CSARETASGFRKADTQYF; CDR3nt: TGCAGTGCTAGAGAAACGGCCTCGGGATTCAGAAAGGCAGATACGCAGTATTTT
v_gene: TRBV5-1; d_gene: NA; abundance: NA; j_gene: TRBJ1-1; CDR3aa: CASSLAVGGATEAFF; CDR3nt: TGCGCCAGCAGCTTGGCCGTAGGGGGGGCCACTGAAGCTTTCTTT
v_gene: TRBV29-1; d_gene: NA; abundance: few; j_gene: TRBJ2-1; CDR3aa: CSFLPGSPSYNEQFF; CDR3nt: TGCAGCTTCCTACCCGGGTCCCCCTCCTACAATGAGCAGTTCTTC
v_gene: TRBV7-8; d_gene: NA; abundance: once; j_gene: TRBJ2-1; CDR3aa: CACAPYNEQFF; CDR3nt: TGTGCCTGCGCCCCCTACAATGAGCAGTTCTTC
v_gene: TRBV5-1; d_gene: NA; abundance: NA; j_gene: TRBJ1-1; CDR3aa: CASSPRNPNTEAFF; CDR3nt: TGCGCCAGCAGCCCGCGAAACCCGAACACTGAAGCTTTCTTT
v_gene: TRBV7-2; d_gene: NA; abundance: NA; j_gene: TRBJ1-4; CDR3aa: CASSPTAPNEKLFF; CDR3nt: TGTGCCAGCAGCCCGACGGCGCCTAATGAAAAACTGTTTTTT
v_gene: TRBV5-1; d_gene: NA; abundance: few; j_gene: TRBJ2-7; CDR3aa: CASSVGTFYEQYF; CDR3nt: TGCGCCAGCAGCGTTGGGACCTTCTACGAGCAGTACTTC
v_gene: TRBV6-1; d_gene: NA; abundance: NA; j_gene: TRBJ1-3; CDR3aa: CASSETYSGNTIYF; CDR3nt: TGTGCCAGCAGTGAAACCTATTCTGGAAACACCATATATTTT
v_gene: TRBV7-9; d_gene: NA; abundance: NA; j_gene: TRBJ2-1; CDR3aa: CASSLPPAGSSYNEQFF; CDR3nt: TGTGCCAGCAGCTTACCCCCTGCCGGTAGCTCCTACAATGAGCAGTTCTTC
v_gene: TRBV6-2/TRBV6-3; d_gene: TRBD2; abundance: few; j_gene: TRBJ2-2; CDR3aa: CASRRSGRDTGELFF; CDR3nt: TGTGCCAGCAGACGGAGCGGGAGGGACACCGGGGAGCTGTTTTTT
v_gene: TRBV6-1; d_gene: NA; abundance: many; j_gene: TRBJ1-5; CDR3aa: CASSGGGRNYNSNQPQHF; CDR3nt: TGTGCCAGCAGTGGGGGGGGGCGAAATTATAATAGCAATCAGCCCCAGCATTTT
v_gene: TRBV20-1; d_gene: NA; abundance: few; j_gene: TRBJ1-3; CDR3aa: CSAVPPHGGVYSGNTIYF; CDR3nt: TGCAGTGCAGTCCCTCCTCACGGGGGGGTGTACTCTGGAAACACCATATATTTT
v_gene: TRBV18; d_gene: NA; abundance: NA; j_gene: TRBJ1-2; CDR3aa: CASSTQGMSYGYTF; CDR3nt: TGTGCCAGCTCAACCCAGGGGATGAGCTATGGCTACACCTTC
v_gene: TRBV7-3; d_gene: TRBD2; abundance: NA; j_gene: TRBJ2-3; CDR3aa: CASSPLTSGSGADTQYF; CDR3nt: TGTGCCAGCAGCCCCCTGACTAGCGGGAGTGGTGCAGATACGCAGTATTTT
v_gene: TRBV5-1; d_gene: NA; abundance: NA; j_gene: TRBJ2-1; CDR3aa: CASSLDTARYNEQFF; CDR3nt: TGCGCCAGCAGCTTGGATACAGCCCGGTACAATGAGCAGTTCTTC
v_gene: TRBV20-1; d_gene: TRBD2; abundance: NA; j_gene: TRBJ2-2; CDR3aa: CCARSWTSGSVGELFF; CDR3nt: TGCTGTGCTAGGTCCTGGACTAGCGGGAGCGTCGGGGAGCTGTTTTTT
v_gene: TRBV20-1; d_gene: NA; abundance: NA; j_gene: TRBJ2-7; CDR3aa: CSAIKQGGHEQYF; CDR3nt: TGCAGTGCCATAAAGCAGGGGGGGCACGAGCAGTACTTC
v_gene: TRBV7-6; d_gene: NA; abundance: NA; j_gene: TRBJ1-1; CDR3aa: CASSSEVNTEAFF; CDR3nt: TGTGCCAGCAGCTCCGAAGTGAACACTGAAGCTTTCTTT
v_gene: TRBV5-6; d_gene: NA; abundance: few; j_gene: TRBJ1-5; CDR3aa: CASSLYALNSNQPQHF; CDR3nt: TGTGCCAGCAGCTTGTACGCTTTGAATAGCAATCAGCCCCAGCATTTT
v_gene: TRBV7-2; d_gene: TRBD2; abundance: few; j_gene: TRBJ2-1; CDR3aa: CASRRTSNPNEQFF; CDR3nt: TGTGCCAGCAGGCGGACTAGCAATCCCAATGAGCAGTTCTTC
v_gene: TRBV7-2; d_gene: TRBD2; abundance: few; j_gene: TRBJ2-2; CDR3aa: CASSSPWLAGGELFF; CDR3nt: TGTGCCAGCAGCTCCCCCTGGCTAGCGGGCGGGGAGCTGTTTTTT
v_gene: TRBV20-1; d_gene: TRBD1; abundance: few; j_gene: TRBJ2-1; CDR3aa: CSATPMMGQALVGEQFF; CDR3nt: TGCAGTGCTACACCCATGATGGGACAGGCCTTAGTGGGAGAGCAGTTCTTC